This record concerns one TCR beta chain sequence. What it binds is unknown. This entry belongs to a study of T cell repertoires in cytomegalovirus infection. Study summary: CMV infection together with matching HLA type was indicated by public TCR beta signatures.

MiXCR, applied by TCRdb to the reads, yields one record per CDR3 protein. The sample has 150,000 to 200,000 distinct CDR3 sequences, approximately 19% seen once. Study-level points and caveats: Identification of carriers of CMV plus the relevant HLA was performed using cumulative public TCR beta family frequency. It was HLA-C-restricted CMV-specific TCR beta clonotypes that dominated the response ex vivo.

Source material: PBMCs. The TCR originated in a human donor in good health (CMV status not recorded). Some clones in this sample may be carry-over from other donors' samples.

CDR3 amino acids: CASSLGRAATEAFF. The CDR3 bases are TGTGCCAGCAGCTTAGGCAGGGCCGCGACTGAAGCTTTCTTT. The chain recombines TRBV7-6 with TRBJ1-1; D perhaps matches TRBD1 (5 bases). The germline V and J ends were trimmed by 1 base and 5 bases, with 11 bases remaining between them. Per the germline V gene, CDR1 is SGHVS and CDR2 is FNYEAQ. The CDR3 covers 14 residues.